Following are 26 T cell receptor beta chains from one sample sequenced in a study of T cells after yellow fever vaccination. TCRdb ran MiXCR on the 5' RACE reads and lists one entry per CDR3 protein. The repertoire includes 300,000 to 400,000 distinct CDR3 sequences, around 12% of them detected once, and 3.2% sits in the top ten. The sequences come from CD4+ T cells sorted from PBMCs, collected 15 days after the yellow fever booster vaccination. The receptors derive from a man aged 18 to 30 who received the YFV17D yellow fever vaccine.

This clonotype was counted ten times or more. The J gene is TRBJ2-1, the V gene TRBV7-2, with D hard to call. CDR1 is SGHTA, CDR2 FQGNSA, per germline. V lost 4 bases to trimming and J lost 1 base, with 14 bases between them. The CDR3 covers 16 residues. This chain's CDR3 is CASSSLVRVSYNEQFF. The CDR3 bases are TGTGCCAGCAGCTCTTTGGTGCGCGTGTCCTACAATGAGCAGTTCTTC.

V usage is TRBV2 and J usage is TRBJ2-5; D tentatively reads TRBD1 or TRBD2 (5 bases each). Germline CDR1 and CDR2: SNHLY and FYNNEI. Trimming left V 6 bases short and J 6 bases short, with 20 bases between. CDR3 length: 15 residues. The CDR3 reads CASRVNRDPIQTQYF. CDR3 in DNA: TGTGCCAGCAGAGTAAACCGGGACCCTATCCAGACCCAGTACTTC.

The sample holds many counts of this clonotype. The chain couples TRBV5-6 to TRBJ1-1, with no clear D. The V end lost 2 bases, the J end lost 4 bases, and 9 bases lay between the germline ends. There are 13 residues in the CDR3. Looked up from germline, CDR1 is SGHDT and CDR2 is YYEEEE. The CDR3 loop is CASSFSEGTEAFF. Here the CDR3 DNA reads TGTGCCAGCAGCTTTTCTGAAGGCACTGAAGCTTTCTTT.

This clonotype was counted at least ten times. The chain uses TRBV13 and TRBJ1-1; D is uncertain. The CDR3 loop spans 13 amino acids. The germline V gene has CDR1 PRHDT and CDR2 FYEKMQ (reference sequence). The ends were cut back, 4 bases at V and 5 bases at J, with 11 bases in the middle. DNA of the CDR3: TGTGCCAGCAGCTCCACCCGTTGGACTGAAGCTTTCTTT. This encodes CASSSTRWTEAFF.

The chain links TRBV7-8 to TRBJ2-3; no definite D call. The V gene's germline CDR1 is SGHVS and CDR2 FQNEAQ. The CDR3 spans 16 residues. Trimming shortened V by 0 bases and J by 3 bases, and 13 bases separated the two germline ends. The CDR3 DNA follows: TGTGCCAGCAGCTTAGCGGAACCTTTGGTTACAGATACGCAGTATTTT. Encoded protein: CASSLAEPLVTDTQYF.

In this sample, this clonotype turned up many times. The J gene is TRBJ2-5, the V gene TRBV2; the match to TRBD2 covers 14 bases. This CDR3 is built from 13 residues. Germline lookup yields CDR1 SNHLY and CDR2 FYNNEI. Germline trimming cut 11 bases from V and 7 bases from J; bases unmatched to any gene: 6. The CDR3 DNA sequence: TGTGCCGGTGGACTAGCGGGGGGAGGGACCCAGTACTTC. It is translated as CAGGLAGGGTQYF.

This clonotype was seen only a few times. This sequence joins TRBV3-1 and TRBJ1-5; D remains ambiguous. Germline V CDR1 and CDR2: LGHDT, YNNKEL (reference sequence). CDR3 size: 14 residues. The germline V and J ends were trimmed by 0 bases and 6 bases, with 9 bases remaining between them. The CDR3 bases are TGTGCCAGCAGCCAAGACCGGCGAAGTCAGCCCCAGCATTTT. It encodes CASSQDRRSQPQHF.

This clonotype was recorded at least ten times. The chain couples TRBV11-2 to TRBJ2-2, with 7 nucleotides matching TRBD2. The CDR3 runs 14 residues. The V segment lost 2 bases and the J segment 7 bases; nucleotides outside the gene matches: 4. Germline V CDR1 and CDR2: SGHAT, FQNNGV. The CDR3 sequence: CASSLPGGNGELFF. The CDR3 region has the DNA TGTGCCAGCAGCTTACCGGGAGGTAACGGGGAGCTGTTTTTT.

V usage is TRBV7-2 and J usage is TRBJ2-3; no firm D call. The CDR3 runs 14 residues. The V end was cut by 5 bases, the J end by 1 base, with 10 bases between. CDR1 is SGHTA, CDR2 FQGNSA, per germline. The CDR3: CASSPQWRTDTQYF. Written as DNA, the CDR3 is TGTGCCAGCAGCCCTCAGTGGCGCACAGATACGCAGTATTTT.

The chain couples TRBV7-6 to TRBJ1-2, with unresolved D. The CDR3 runs to 15 residues. V was pared by 4 bases and J by 0 bases, with 12 bases between. CDR1 is SGHVS and CDR2 is FNYEAQ in the germline V gene. The CDR3 loop is CASSYLDFPNYGYTF. Written as DNA, the CDR3 is TGTGCCAGCAGCTACCTGGACTTCCCTAACTATGGCTACACCTTC.

This clonotype was picked up many times. The V and J genes are TRBV2 and TRBJ1-2; the D gene is possibly TRBD1 (6 bases). Trimming took 8 bases from V and 5 from J, leaving 12 bases between them. CDR3 size: 12 residues. Germline CDR1 reads SNHLY; CDR2 reads FYNNEI. CDR3 bases: TGTGCCAGCGAAGGGGGAGTTTATGGCTACACCTTC. It translates to CASEGGVYGYTF.

V and J are TRBV5-1 and TRBJ2-5, with 7 bases aligning to TRBD2. The CDR3 is 13 amino acids. Germline CDR1 reads SGHRS; CDR2 reads YFSETQ. J lost 5 bases, V lost 9 bases, and 10 bases had no gene match. DNA for the CDR3: TGCGCCACTCGAACCGGGGAGGGGGAGACCCAGTACTTC. As protein: CATRTGEGETQYF.

The chain couples TRBV7-2 to TRBJ2-1, with a weak D call TRBD1 (5 bases). V lost 1 base, J lost 2 bases, and 6 bases lay in between. Germline V CDR1 and CDR2: SGHTA, FQGNSA. The CDR3 is 14 residues long. The CDR3 coding sequence is TGTGCCAGCAGCTTAGTCAGGGCCTACAATGAGCAGTTCTTC. The encoded protein is CASSLVRAYNEQFF. The whole variable domain, remainder taken from reference TRBV7-2 and TRBJ2-1, is GAGVSQSPSNKVTEKGKDVELRCDPISGHTALYWYRQSLGQGLEFLIYFQGNSAPDKSGLPSDRFSAERTGGSVSTLTIQRTQQEDSAVYLCASSLVRAYNEQFFGPGTRLTVL.

Note on this clonotype: One end of the junction does not line up with germline, which may come from a read error. The chain couples TRBV28 to TRBJ2-3; TRBD2 agrees at 15 bases. CDR1 MDHEN and CDR2 SYDVKM come from the germline V gene. The CDR3 loop spans 17 amino acids. In DNA, the CDR3 is TGTGCCAGCAGTATATGGACTAGCGGGGGGGAGAGGGATACGCAGTATTTT. It translates to CASSIWTSGGERDTQYF.

This clonotype has more than one count but fewer than ten. The chain uses TRBV7-9 and TRBJ1-1; D remains unclear. Germline-derived CDR1 and CDR2 are SEHNR and FQNEAQ (reference sequence). The CDR3 is 12 amino acids. The V end was cut by 5 bases, the J end by 3 bases, with 7 bases between. CDR3 sequence reads: CASSRVDTEAFF. In nucleotides, the CDR3 is TGTGCCAGCAGCCGGGTGGACACTGAAGCTTTCTTT.

This clonotype was counted only a few times. CDR3 sequence reads: CASSSTDGIHYNEQFF. The CDR3 nucleotides read TGTGCCAGCAGCTCCACGGACGGGATACACTACAATGAGCAGTTCTTC. This chain links TRBV7-9 with TRBJ2-1; D may be TRBD2 (5 bases). Trimming shortened V by 4 bases and J by 3 bases, and 16 bases separated the two germline ends. In germline, CDR1 is SEHNR, CDR2 FQNEAQ (reference sequence). The CDR3 spans 16 residues.

The gene calls are TRBV28 and TRBJ2-3; TRBD2 matches 8 bases. The germline gives CDR1 MDHEN, CDR2 SYDVKM. The CDR3 spans 14 residues. The J segment lost 5 bases and the V segment lost 6 bases, leaving 7 bases of the junction unmatched. The CDR3 loop reads CASRPGGALDTQYF. In DNA, the CDR3 is TGTGCCAGCAGGCCGGGGGGGGCCCTAGATACGCAGTATTTT.

This clonotype was seen ten or more times. V gene TRBV15 combines with J gene TRBJ1-5; TRBD1 matches 8 bases. This CDR3 contains 15 residues. Germline CDR1 LNHNV, CDR2 YYDKDF (reference sequence). Trimming at V came to 0 bases and at J to 7 bases, leaving 5 bases not matched to a gene. The CDR3 here is CATSRDRGPGQPQHF. CDR3 in DNA: TGTGCCACCAGCAGAGACAGGGGGCCCGGGCAGCCCCAGCATTTT.

Many counts were recorded for this clonotype. This chain links TRBV5-1 with TRBJ1-1; D remains ambiguous. The CDR3 is 14 residues long. The germline gives CDR1 SGHRS, CDR2 YFSETQ. V was clipped by 0 bases and J by 4 bases, with 10 bases between them. In DNA form, the CDR3 reads TGCGCCAGCAGCTTGGTGGGGTCGGGCACTGAAGCTTTCTTT. Amino acids: CASSLVGSGTEAFF.

There are a few counts of this clonotype. This chain uses TRBV20-1 with TRBJ1-4, with a tentative D call TRBD1 (6 bases). Trimming shortened V by 3 bases and J by 8 bases, and 13 bases separated the two germline ends. This CDR3 comprises 13 residues. CDR1 DFQATT and CDR2 SNEGSKA come from the germline V gene (reference sequence). CDR3 sequence reads: CSASTGGGEKLFF. CDR3 coding DNA: TGCAGTGCTAGTACCGGGGGCGGCGAAAAACTGTTTTTT.

The chain joins TRBV4-1 to TRBJ2-1; D perhaps matches TRBD1 (6 bases). Trimming cost V 4 bases and J 2 bases, with 12 bases left between them. Germline CDR1 is MGHRA and CDR2 is YSYEKL. The CDR3 extends over 15 amino acids. The CDR3 bases are TGCGCCAGCAGCCGAGACAGGCTTCCCTACAATGAGCAGTTCTTC. It is translated as CASSRDRLPYNEQFF.

This clonotype has only a few counts. The genes are TRBV5-1 and TRBJ2-3; D not resolved. This CDR3 is built from 14 residues. CDR1 and CDR2 (germline): SGHRS, YFSETQ. V shed 0 bases and J shed 2 bases, with 7 bases lying between them. The CDR3 loop is CASSLDGYTDTQYF. Written as DNA, the CDR3 is TGCGCCAGCAGCTTGGATGGCTACACAGATACGCAGTATTTT.

V and J are TRBV19 and TRBJ1-2; D unclear. CDR3 size: 13 residues. V was clipped by 2 bases and J by 6 bases, with 10 bases between them. The germline gives CDR1 LNHDA, CDR2 SQIVND (reference sequence). CDR3 nucleotide sequence: TGTGCCAGTAGTATACGGCAGCAAGATGGCTACACCTTC. This sequence encodes CASSIRQQDGYTF.

Ten or more counts support this clonotype. V usage is TRBV3-1 and J usage is TRBJ2-5, with D unresolved. Trimming removed 0 bases at V and 7 bases at J, with 3 bases between. Germline V gives CDR1 LGHDT, CDR2 YNNKEL (reference sequence). This CDR3 is built from 11 residues. In DNA form, the CDR3 reads TGTGCCAGCAGCCAAGACGTGACCCAGTACTTC. Its protein product is CASSQDVTQYF.

This chain links TRBV4-1 with TRBJ1-1; D might be TRBD1 (5 bases). With 3 bases removed from V and 5 bases from J, the gap between germline ends came to 13 bases. This CDR3 region has 14 residues. Germline values: CDR1 MGHRA, CDR2 YSYEKL. CDR3 protein: CASSHPPRGTEAFF. CDR3 bases: TGCGCCAGCAGCCACCCCCCTAGGGGAACTGAAGCTTTCTTT.

This clonotype was counted many times. The chain joins TRBV11-1 to TRBJ2-1, with 14 bases that match TRBD2. V was pared by 5 bases and J by 9 bases, with 6 bases of the junction left unmatched. The CDR3 is 15 residues long. Germline V CDR1 and CDR2: SGHAT, FQDESV (reference sequence). CDR3 amino acids: CASSKGLAGEGEQFF. The CDR3 coding sequence is TGTGCCAGCAGCAAGGGACTAGCGGGGGAGGGTGAGCAGTTCTTC.